A single sample gave rise to the 18 T cell receptor beta chains below, sequenced in a study of blood T cells in healthy people across ages. Primed by a sample-barcoded 5' primer and a J-beta primer mix, a second PCR proceeded for 7 to 11 cycles. One entry per CDR3 protein, called by TCRdb with MiXCR from the 5' RACE reads. Found here are some 1.7 million distinct CDR3 sequences, roughly 28% of them singletons; the top ten hold 7.7%. The sample consisted of blood. The origin of the receptors is a woman in her twenties or thirties in good health.

This clonotype was recorded many times. CDR3: CASSQDLGKSREQYF. In DNA form, the CDR3 reads TGTGCCAGCAGCCAAGATCTCGGGAAATCTAGGGAGCAGTACTTC. The V gene is TRBV3-1, the J gene TRBJ2-7; TRBD2 is a possible D gene (5 bases). Per germline, CDR1 LGHDT and CDR2 YNNKEL (reference sequence). The length of the CDR3 is 15 residues. V was trimmed by 0 bases and J by 7 bases, leaving 16 bases between them.

In this sample, this clonotype turned up many times. Written as DNA, the CDR3 is TGTGCCAGCAGCCCGGGGACAGGGACGGCTCAGCCCCAGCATTTT. Translating gives CASSPGTGTAQPQHF. This chain links TRBV9 with TRBJ1-5, with TRBD1 identical over 9 bases. This CDR3 region has 15 residues. Trimming cost V 4 bases and J 6 bases; bases outside gene matches: 8. Germline CDR1 and CDR2: SGDLS and YYNGEE. Combining the CDR3 with reference TRBV9 and TRBJ1-5 gives the whole variable domain DSGVTQTPKHLITATGQRVTLRCSPRSGDLSVYWYQQSLDQGLQFLIQYYNGEERAKGNILERFSAQQFPDLHSELNLSSLELGDSALYFCASSPGTGTAQPQHFGDGTRLSIL.

The chain links TRBV20-1 to TRBJ1-2; D gene ambiguous. Germline CDR1 DFQATT, CDR2 SNEGSKA (reference sequence). CDR3 length: 14 residues. V was cut by 0 bases and J by 0 bases, with 8 bases left in between. The CDR3 is CSARERAANYGYTF. Here the CDR3 DNA reads TGCAGTGCTAGAGAAAGGGCTGCTAACTATGGCTACACCTTC.

The J gene is TRBJ1-2, the V gene TRBV5-1; 7 bases fit TRBD1. With 7 bases clipped from V and 6 bases from J, the junction kept 12 bases outside the gene matches. Germline V gene lookup returns CDR1 SGHRS and CDR2 YFSETQ. The CDR3 covers 14 residues. The CDR3 nucleotides are TGCGCCAGCGGCCTCGGACAGGCAATCGATGGCTACACCTTC. Translating gives CASGLGQAIDGYTF.

The rearrangement uses TRBV11-2 and TRBJ2-7; possible D gene TRBD2, 6 bases. Germline CDR1 reads SGHAT; CDR2 reads FQNNGV. The CDR3 consists of 14 residues. Trimming cost V 3 bases and J 6 bases, with 15 bases left between them. CDR3: CASSFRGKGTEQYF. The CDR3 DNA reads as TGTGCCAGCAGCTTTCGGGGGAAGGGAACCGAGCAGTACTTC. The whole variable domain, remainder taken from reference TRBV11-2 and TRBJ2-7, is EAGVAQSPRYKIIEKRQSVAFWCNPISGHATLYWYQQILGQGPKLLIQFQNNGVVDDSQLPKDRFSAERLKGVDSTLKIQPAKLEDSAVYLCASSFRGKGTEQYFGPGTRLTVT.

The table lists this clonotype with many counts. The rearrangement uses TRBV29-1 and TRBJ2-7, with TRBD2 as a possible D gene (6 bases). CDR3 length: 11 amino acids. Looked up from germline, CDR1 is SQVTM and CDR2 is ANQGSEA. Trimming shortened V by 2 bases and J by 6 bases, and 8 bases separated the two germline ends. CDR3 DNA sequence: TGCAGCGTTGAACGGGGAGGCGAGCAGTACTTC. It codes for CSVERGGEQYF.

Details on this clonotype: Since a much larger clone is just one base distant, this may be a read error. The gene calls are TRBV6-5 and TRBJ1-2; the match to TRBD1 covers 8 bases. The CDR3 totals 14 residues. V lost 4 bases and J lost 8; bases outside the gene matches: 9. Germline-derived CDR1 and CDR2 are MNHEY and SVGAGI. The chain's CDR3 is CASSLRTGMRGYTF. Written as DNA, the CDR3 is TGTGCCAGCAGTTTAAGGACAGGGATGCGGGGCTACACCTTC.

The gene calls are TRBV20-1 and TRBJ2-1; unclear D gene. CDR3 length: 11 residues. The germline V gene encodes CDR1 DFQATT and CDR2 SNEGSKA (reference sequence). The V gene lost 3 bases and the J gene lost 10 bases, with 10 bases spanning the gap. CDR3 protein: CSASISLEQFF. CDR3 nucleotides: TGCAGTGCTAGTATCTCCCTCGAGCAGTTCTTC.

The gene calls are TRBV21-1 and TRBJ2-1; the tabulated D call, TRBD1, remains unverified against the DNA. TRBV21-1 has pseudogene status. The CDR3 is 14 amino acids. The CDR3 DNA reads as TGTGCCAGCAGCAAATCCCGGAGGGGCCGCGAGCAGTTCTTC. It codes for CASSKSRRGREQFF.

The chain couples TRBV3-1 to TRBJ1-2; 7 bases align to TRBD1. Germline assignment: CDR1 LGHDT and CDR2 YNNKEL (reference sequence). The V gene end was trimmed by 3 bases and the J gene end by 7 bases; junction bases not matched to a gene: 11. This CDR3 has 15 amino acids. CDR3 in DNA: TGTGCCAGCAGCCACCATCTGGCAGGGGGAGGTGGCTACACCTTC. Residues: CASSHHLAGGGGYTF.

This clonotype came up a few times. This rearrangement joins TRBV7-9 to TRBJ1-6; 9 nucleotides align to TRBD1. The CDR3 sequence is 15 residues long. V shed 5 bases, J shed 9 bases, and the junction held 8 bases outside the gene matches. Germline CDR1 and CDR2: SEHNR and FQNEAQ (reference sequence). The CDR3 DNA reads TGTGCCAGCAGCGAGACAGGGGGTGAGGTTTCACCCCTCCACTTT. It encodes CASSETGGEVSPLHF. Full variable domain (remainder filled in from reference TRBV7-9 and TRBJ1-6): DTGVSQNPRHKITKRGQNVTFRCDPISEHNRLYWYRQTLGQGPEFLTYFQNEAQLEKSRLLSDRFSAERPKGSFSTLEIQRTEQGDSAMYLCASSETGGEVSPLHFGNGTRLTVT.

In this sample, this clonotype turned up once. This sequence joins TRBV6-5 and TRBJ2-7, with TRBD2 matching 8 bases. The V segment lost 6 bases and the J segment 7 bases; nucleotides outside the gene matches: 14. The CDR3 spans 15 residues. CDR1 and CDR2 from the germline V gene are MNHEY and SVGAGI. CDR3 sequence: CASSPTLADHNEQYF. CDR3 in DNA: TGTGCCAGCAGCCCGACACTAGCGGACCACAATGAGCAGTACTTC.

The chain links TRBV5-1 to TRBJ1-4; the match to TRBD1 covers 12 bases. The CDR3 covers 17 residues. The trim removed 0 bases at V and 10 bases at J, leaving 10 bases unmatched. Germline CDR1 and CDR2: SGHRS and YFSETQ. The CDR3: CASSLEGTGGGSGKLFF. The CDR3 DNA sequence: TGCGCCAGCAGCTTGGAGGGGACAGGGGGCGGTTCAGGAAAACTGTTTTTT.

The V and J genes are TRBV10-3 and TRBJ1-4; D call uncertain. Germline V lookup: CDR1 ENHRY, CDR2 SYGVKD. V was pared by 11 bases and J by 8 bases, with 18 bases between. CDR3 length: 13 amino acids. The CDR3: CASRAREAEKLFF. The CDR3 bases are TGTGCCTCCCGGGCCCGTGAAGCCGAAAAACTGTTTTTT.

This clonotype appeared many times. The gene calls are TRBV28 and TRBJ2-7; a possible D gene is TRBD2 (5 bases). Per germline, CDR1 MDHEN and CDR2 SYDVKM. Trimming cost V 7 bases and J 1 base, with 14 bases left between them. The CDR3 consists of 14 residues. Here the CDR3 reads CASTSYGISYEQYF. In DNA form, the CDR3 reads TGTGCCAGCACCTCATACGGGATTTCCTACGAGCAGTACTTC.

This chain links TRBV12-3 or TRBV12-4 with TRBJ2-5, with 8 bases lining up with TRBD1. The J call may be wrong; the DNA end is better matched by TRBJ2-7. The CDR3 runs 15 residues. This CDR3 is CASSLHSGGFGEQYF. The CDR3 DNA reads as TGTGCCAGCAGTTTGCATTCAGGGGGCTTCGGCGAGCAGTACTTC.

The rearrangement uses TRBV12-3 or TRBV12-4 and TRBJ2-5; weak D call: TRBD1 (5 bases). The V and J ends lost 6 bases and 5 bases respectively, with 16 bases between them. CDR3 length equals 14 residues. CDR3 sequence (DNA): TGTGCCAGCAGGTGGGGCCGCATGGGGGAGACCCAGTACTTC. Its protein product is CASRWGRMGETQYF.

The chain has TRBV6-1 and TRBJ2-2, with D uncertain. The germline CDR1 and CDR2 sequences are MNHNS and SASEGT. This CDR3 has 12 residues. Trimming removed 8 bases from V and 2 bases from J, with 6 bases in between. DNA of the CDR3: TGTGCCAGCTACAGAAACACCGGGGAGCTGTTTTTT. It yields the protein CASYRNTGELFF.